This T cell receptor (beta chain) was obtained from a study of shared clonotypes between healthy human individuals (dated by TCRdb to 2020 to 2021). The study in broad terms: The cohort comprised two women and three men aged 18 to 49 years. Leukapheresis yielded between about 0.94 and 9.5 billion PBMCs per donor. Libraries were prepared and TCR repertoires were sequenced by different laboratories using diverse techniques, in order to increase sequencing depth and limit assay-specific biases. To estimate repertoire size and how much clonotypes are shared between individuals, the study performed deep sequencing of blood TCR repertoires from roughly five healthy adults. On the study overall, not on this receptor specifically: Sampling was limited to blood, and TCR repertoires in tissue likely differ from TCR repertoires in blood. Based on pairwise subsampling, the degree of clonotype sharing among donors was expected to be affected by sequencing depth. The small number of donors limited the genetic and exposure-history diversity represented.

A word on this clone: Its binding antigen is unknown. Per-nucleotide qualities are absent, and no much larger clonotype sits a single base away.

The CDR3, from cysteine to phenylalanine, totals 15 residues. Of the read, only the CDR3 DNA is kept; its 45 bases are in frame from base 1. Here V drops 6 bases and J drops 3 bases, and the junction holds 9 bases not matched to any gene. CDR1 and CDR2 are read off the germline V gene as SGHRS and YFSETQ. The donors were healthy, HIV-negative adults with no recently reported acute infections or vaccinations. Only Caucasian adults living in Nashville, Tennessee, USA were represented among the donors. For unsorted samples, about 90 million PBMCs were counted and genomic DNA was extracted with the QIAamp DNA Blood Mini kit. Blood was obtained by leukapheresis, after which PBMCs were separated by Ficoll-Histopaque density gradient centrifugation and cryopreserved in liquid nitrogen vapor phase. Using the deep immunoSEQ assay, multiplex PCR amplified TCR CDR3 regions from genomic DNA. Extracted genomic DNA from each cell subset was spread evenly across all wells of several immunoSEQ 96-well plates, with each plate serving as a replicate. For unsorted PBMC, each replicate PCR was loaded with about 280 ng genomic DNA, equivalent to some 27,000 T cell genomes. Unsorted PBMC genomic DNA was sequenced across ten immunoSEQ deep assay plates. Purified libraries were measured with a Qubit 3.0 fluorometer, size-checked on a Bioanalyzer 2100, and measured again with the KAPA Library Quantification kit. Every immunoSEQ 96-well plate was sequenced on a separate single-read 150-cycle Illumina NextSeq 550 flow cell. Per the original workflow: Because the immunoSEQ output included only junctional sequences and no quality scores, the filtering could not be the same as the filtering used for full-length reads. To assign V/J genes and CDR3, sequences were annotated using PyIR, a Python wrapper for IgBLAST v1.9, with IMGT germline references. Reads with weak V/J assignments (E-value above 1e-6), missing CDR3, stop codons, out-of-frame junctions, or ambiguous translated residues were removed. V3J clonotypes were defined as sequences sharing an identical inferred V gene, J gene, and CDR3 amino acid sequence. To compute the percentage overlap between repertoires, the number of shared unique clonotypes was divided by the size of the smaller repertoire. Three approaches were used to assess repertoire richness: RTK rarefaction, the Chao1 estimator, and Recon v2.1 estimates of unobserved clonotypes. Imported from immuneACCESS, the table was reduced by TCRdb to in-frame sequences with V and J called. These copies leave out some clones; in studies compared against another copy, an unresolved V gene accounts for under half, and the cause of the remainder is not known. That table is the source of V, J and clone size, and D and trimming were worked out from the DNA. The sample contains about 480,000 clones, 79% of them found a single time. Jointly, the top ten make up roughly 13% of the sample.

The chain joins TRBV5-1 to TRBJ2-7, with TRBD2 identical over 10 junction bases. This receptor was obtained from a woman aged 40 to 55 in good health. Some clones in this sample may be carry-over from other donors' samples. Sequencing was performed on PBMCs. The CDR3 sequence is CASTPSGRARYEQYF. The DNA sequence reads TGCGCCAGCACCCCCAGCGGGAGGGCCCGCTACGAGCAGTACTTC.